The 20 T cell receptor beta chains given below trace back to one sample, sequenced in a study of cytomegalovirus exposure and HLA in healthy donors. Clones were sequenced by immunoSEQ multiplex PCR, and TCRdb holds only the in-frame ones, with some missing. This sample yields 150,000 to 200,000 clones, of which around 92% are seen a single time; under 4.5% belongs to the top ten. Sequenced sample: PBMCs. Source of these receptors: a man between 18 and 35 years old in good health and CMV-seropositive.

This chain joins TRBV11-2 and TRBJ2-7, with TRBD2 identical over 8 bases. The CDR3 loop spans 17 amino acids. The ends lost 5 bases at V and 0 bases at J; junction bases unmatched: 12. Germline CDR1 and CDR2: SGHAT and FQNNGV. CDR3 residues: CASSLLGTTSGSYEQYF. The CDR3, as DNA: TGTGCCAGCAGCCTCCTAGGAACCACTAGCGGCTCCTACGAGCAGTACTTC.

The sample holds one count of this clone. The chain carries TRBV5-6 and TRBJ2-2, with D possibly TRBD1 on 6 matching bases. Germline V gene lookup returns CDR1 SGHDT and CDR2 YYEEEE. The V gene lost 0 bases and the J gene lost 4 bases, with 7 bases spanning the gap. The CDR3 consists of 14 residues. CDR3 in amino acids: CASSLVGATGELFF. CDR3 DNA: TGTGCCAGCAGCTTGGTGGGGGCCACCGGGGAGCTGTTTTTT. The whole variable domain, filled in from reference TRBV5-6 and TRBJ2-2, reads DAGVTQSPTHLIKTRGQQVTLRCSPKSGHDTVSWYQQALGQGPQFIFQYYEEEERQRGNFPDRFSGHQFPNYSSELNVNALLLGDSALYLCASSLVGATGELFFGEGSRLTVL.

The genes are TRBV11-1 and TRBJ2-7, with TRBD1 matching over 8 bases. There are 13 residues in the CDR3. The V and J ends lost 6 bases and 3 bases, in that order; junction bases with no gene match: 4. Germline lookup yields CDR1 SGHAT and CDR2 FQDESV (reference sequence). The CDR3 sequence: CASSSDRGYEQYF. The CDR3, as DNA: TGTGCCAGCAGTTCTGACAGGGGCTACGAGCAGTACTTC.

This sequence joins TRBV6-5 and TRBJ2-7, with 8 bases aligning to TRBD1. V gave up 8 bases and J gave up 4 bases; unmatched junction bases: 1. Germline CDR1 is MNHEY and CDR2 is SVGAGI. The CDR3 has 11 amino acids. The DNA of the CDR3 is TGTGCCAGCGACAGGGGTTACGAGCAGTACTTC. Protein: CASDRGYEQYF.

The table lists this clone with a few counts. The chain carries TRBV28 and TRBJ1-2, with 7 bases aligning to TRBD1. This CDR3 contains 15 residues. J gave up 4 bases and V 7 bases, and 12 bases lay outside the gene matches. Germline CDR1 MDHEN, CDR2 SYDVKM. DNA for the CDR3: TGTGCCAGCACCCCAAAGACAGGGATCTCCTATGGCTACACCTTC. Residues: CASTPKTGISYGYTF.

V gene TRBV18 combines with J gene TRBJ2-1; D might be TRBD1 (5 bases). V was pared by 3 bases and J by 0 bases, with 9 bases between. Germline V gene data show CDR1 as KGHSH and CDR2 as LQKENI. The CDR3 sequence is 15 residues long. CDR3 region: CASSPQGLSYNEQFF. In nucleotides, the CDR3 is TGTGCCAGCTCACCCCAGGGTCTCTCCTACAATGAGCAGTTCTTC.

The V gene is TRBV7-9, the J gene TRBJ2-2, with TRBD2 identical over 11 bases. V trimming: 4 bases; J trimming: 3 bases; junction bases outside the gene matches: 13. Germline CDR1 SEHNR, CDR2 FQNEAQ (reference sequence). The CDR3 covers 19 residues. The CDR3 bases are TGTGCCAGCAGCTCCCCTCGACTAGCGGGAAGTCCGTACACCGGGGAGCTGTTTTTT. Translating it yields CASSSPRLAGSPYTGELFF.

The rearrangement links TRBV11-2 to TRBJ2-3; D possibly corresponds to TRBD1 (5 bases). Looked up from germline, CDR1 is SGHAT and CDR2 is FQNNGV. The CDR3 contains 13 residues. V was trimmed by 4 bases and J by 5 bases, leaving 10 bases between them. The CDR3 nucleotides are TGTGCCAGCAGCTACTATGGACAAGATACGCAGTATTTT. Translation: CASSYYGQDTQYF.

The CDR3 sequence: CSVRRDRGQETQYF. Written as DNA, the CDR3 is TGCAGCGTTCGGAGGGACAGGGGACAAGAGACCCAGTACTTC. The J gene is TRBJ2-5, the V gene TRBV29-1, with TRBD1 matching 10 bases. This CDR3 region has 14 residues. Per the germline V gene, CDR1 is SQVTM and CDR2 is ANQGSEA. Unmatched junction bases numbered 5, after V lost 5 bases and J lost 2 bases.

This rearrangement joins TRBV7-3 to TRBJ2-3; TRBD2 is a possible D gene (6 bases). Trimming removed 4 bases at V and 2 bases at J, with 19 bases between. CDR3 length: 17 residues. Germline V gives CDR1 SGHTA, CDR2 FQGTGA. CDR3 sequence reads: CASSSPGLTGLTDTQYF. The CDR3 nucleotides read TGTGCCAGCAGCTCCCCCGGACTCACGGGACTCACAGATACGCAGTATTTT.

The chain is built from TRBV5-1 and TRBJ2-2, with D tentatively TRBD1 (5 bases). V lost 9 bases to trimming and J lost 0 bases, with 9 bases between them. Germline lookup yields CDR1 SGHRS and CDR2 YFSETQ. The CDR3 loop spans 13 amino acids. The CDR3 loop reads CATSGSNTGELFF. In DNA form, the CDR3 reads TGCGCCACGTCAGGGTCGAACACCGGGGAGCTGTTTTTT.

This clone was detected once. The rearrangement uses TRBV11-2 and TRBJ2-1, with a weak D call TRBD1 (5 bases). The CDR3 spans 14 residues. V was cut by 2 bases and J by 6 bases, with 11 bases left in between. CDR1 SGHAT and CDR2 FQNNGV come from the germline V gene. CDR3 in amino acids: CASSLRQKGNEQFF. Written as DNA, the CDR3 is TGTGCCAGCAGCTTAAGACAGAAGGGCAATGAGCAGTTCTTC.

This clone is a singleton in its sample. CDR3 in amino acids: CASRGLAGRRQYF. CDR3 DNA: TGCGCCAGTCGGGGACTAGCGGGGCGCCGGCAGTACTTC. This chain links TRBV4-1 with TRBJ2-7; 13 bases match TRBD2. Germline CDR1 MGHRA, CDR2 YSYEKL. The junction had 8 bases not matched to a gene; V was cut back by 9 bases and J by 9 bases. This CDR3 is 13 amino acids long.

The chain joins TRBV25-1 to TRBJ1-1; 8 bases match TRBD1. V trimming: 5 bases; J trimming: 4 bases; junction bases outside the gene matches: 3. The V gene's germline CDR1 is MGHDK and CDR2 SYGVNS. The CDR3 is 13 residues long. The DNA for the CDR3 is TGTGCCAGCAGTAGAACAGGGGGCACTGAAGCTTTCTTT. Amino acids: CASSRTGGTEAFF.

The chain joins TRBV29-1 to TRBJ1-1, with D unresolved. This CDR3 has 12 amino acids. Germline CDR1 and CDR2: SQVTM and ANQGSEA. V shed 4 bases and J shed 3 bases, with 9 bases lying between them. CDR3 loop: CSVAGWDTEAFF. The DNA for the CDR3 is TGCAGCGTTGCAGGATGGGACACTGAAGCTTTCTTT.

This clone occurred once. The J gene is TRBJ1-3, the V gene TRBV4-1; perhaps TRBD1 as D (6 bases). The ends were cut back, 3 bases at V and 1 base at J, with 10 bases in the middle. The CDR3 sequence is 15 residues long. Germline loops: CDR1 MGHRA, CDR2 YSYEKL. CDR3 protein: CASSHGRGSGNTIYF. The DNA of the CDR3 is TGCGCCAGCAGCCATGGAAGGGGGTCTGGAAACACCATATATTTT.

The chain couples TRBV7-9 to TRBJ1-2, with a possible D match to TRBD1 (5 bases). The V end lost 3 bases, the J end lost 2 bases, and 10 bases lay between the germline ends. CDR1 is SEHNR, CDR2 FQNEAQ, per germline (reference sequence). The length of the CDR3 is 14 residues. The CDR3 is CASSFLEGNYGYTF. DNA of the CDR3: TGTGCCAGCAGCTTTTTGGAGGGGAACTATGGCTACACCTTC.

V and J are TRBV28 and TRBJ2-7; 9 bases agree with TRBD1. The germline gives CDR1 MDHEN, CDR2 SYDVKM. The CDR3 has 18 amino acids. V shed 2 bases and J 7 bases; nucleotides not matched to a gene: 18. The CDR3 is CASSLTYKTGGYSWEQYF. The DNA of the CDR3 is TGTGCCAGCAGTTTAACCTACAAGACAGGGGGGTATTCTTGGGAGCAGTACTTC. Full variable domain (missing parts from reference TRBV28 and TRBJ2-7): DVKVTQSSRYLVKRTGEKVFLECVQDMDHENMFWYRQDPGLGLRLIYFSYDVKMKEKGDIPEGYSVSREKKERFSLILESASTNQTSMYLCASSLTYKTGGYSWEQYFGPGTRLTVT.

This clone is a singleton in its sample. The chain has TRBV30 and TRBJ2-1; TRBD2 aligns across 8 bases. From germline, CDR1 is GTSNPN and CDR2 SVGIG (reference sequence). Losses at the gene ends were 5 bases for V and 2 bases for J; bases not matched to a gene: 14. This CDR3 is 17 amino acids long. The CDR3 bases are TGTGCCTGGCAGCTAGCGGGTGTCTTTATTCCCTACAATGAGCAGTTCTTC. This gives the protein CAWQLAGVFIPYNEQFF.

The CDR3 region has the DNA TGTGCCAGTAGTATGAGGATCGGGCTAACGGGGGGCAATGAGCAGTTCTTC. It codes for CASSMRIGLTGGNEQFF. The genes are TRBV19 and TRBJ2-1; 7 bases fit TRBD2. CDR3 length: 17 residues. Germline CDR1 reads LNHDA; CDR2 reads SQIVND (reference sequence). V lost 3 bases to trimming and J lost 6 bases; unmatched junction nucleotides: 14.